Each of the 30 T cell receptor beta chains below was sequenced from the same sample in a study of control samples from healthy donors and cancer patients. Measured with immunoSEQ multiplex PCR; TCRdb has only the in-frame clones, and not every one. The data hold about 130,000 clones, with about 88% observed a single time. The sequenced sample was blood. The receptors originated from a man aged 50 or older in good health.

This sequence joins TRBV9 and TRBJ1-6, with 8 bases fitting TRBD1. V shed 4 bases, J shed 5 bases, and the junction held 5 bases outside the gene matches. Germline V gene sequence: CDR1 SGDLS, CDR2 YYNGEE. This CDR3 comprises 15 residues. The CDR3 sequence: CASSYRDRNNSPLHF. The CDR3 DNA is TGTGCCAGCAGCTACCGGGACAGGAATAATTCACCCCTCCACTTT. Using reference TRBV9 and TRBJ1-6 for the parts outside the CDR3, the full variable domain is DSGVTQTPKHLITATGQRVTLRCSPRSGDLSVYWYQQSLDQGLQFLIQYYNGEERAKGNILERFSAQQFPDLHSELNLSSLELGDSALYFCASSYRDRNNSPLHFGNGTRLTVT.

This rearrangement joins TRBV24-1 to TRBJ2-5, with TRBD1 identical over 7 bases. The germline V gene has CDR1 KGHDR and CDR2 SFDVKD. V lost 9 bases to trimming and J lost 4 bases; unmatched junction nucleotides: 10. This CDR3 region has 14 residues. DNA for the CDR3: TGTGCCACCTCCGGGACAGAGGTATTAGAGACCCAGTACTTC. It yields the protein CATSGTEVLETQYF.

This clone was counted between two and nine times. The chain is built from TRBV11-3 and TRBJ1-1; 7 positions match TRBD1. The V gene end was trimmed by 5 bases and the J gene end by 0 bases; junction bases not matched to a gene: 9. CDR3 length equals 16 residues. The germline gives CDR1 SGHNT, CDR2 YENEEA. CDR3: CASSPTMGQMNTEAFF. The CDR3 DNA follows: TGTGCCAGCAGCCCAACGATGGGACAGATGAACACTGAAGCTTTCTTT.

The chain is built from TRBV7-9 and TRBJ2-1, with TRBD1 as a possible D gene (6 bases). The CDR3 consists of 16 residues. Deletions cut 3 bases from V and 0 bases from J, with 12 bases between. Looked up from germline, CDR1 is SEHNR and CDR2 is FQNEAQ (reference sequence). The chain's CDR3 is CASSFIRGSSYNEQFF. The CDR3 DNA is TGTGCCAGCAGCTTCATAAGGGGGAGCTCCTACAATGAGCAGTTCTTC.

The J gene is TRBJ1-2, the V gene TRBV2, with D tentatively TRBD1 (5 bases). V was shortened by 3 bases and J by 4 bases, with 12 bases between the two germline ends. Per germline, CDR1 SNHLY and CDR2 FYNNEI. The CDR3 is made up of 14 amino acids. In nucleotides, the CDR3 is TGTGCCAGCAGTGACTCTAACGGGGGCTATGGCTACACCTTC. Translating it yields CASSDSNGGYGYTF.

The chain is built from TRBV28 and TRBJ1-1; the D gene is possibly TRBD1 (6 bases). Trimming shortened V by 9 bases and J by 11 bases, and 19 bases separated the two germline ends. Germline-derived CDR1 and CDR2 are MDHEN and SYDVKM. The CDR3 contains 12 residues. CDR3 in amino acids: CASLRNTGLAFF. CDR3 coding DNA: TGTGCCAGTCTCCGGAATACAGGGCTGGCTTTCTTT.

The chain recombines TRBV5-1 with TRBJ1-2, with D tentatively TRBD1 (5 bases). With 4 bases removed from V and 5 bases from J, the gap between germline ends came to 15 bases. The CDR3 runs to 14 residues. Germline-derived CDR1 and CDR2 are SGHRS and YFSETQ. As DNA, the CDR3 is TGCGCCAGCAGCGTCGGGGACGCGGAATATGGCTACACCTTC. Translating it yields CASSVGDAEYGYTF.

The rearrangement links TRBV18 to TRBJ2-2, with D tentatively TRBD1 or TRBD2 (5 bases each). This CDR3 has 16 amino acids. The germline CDR1 and CDR2 sequences are KGHSH and LQKENI. V shed 4 bases and J shed 0 bases, with 12 bases lying between them. The CDR3 DNA reads as TGTGCCAGCTCACTCATCCAGGGAGCGAACACCGGGGAGCTGTTTTTT. It codes for CASSLIQGANTGELFF.

V gene TRBV11-2 combines with J gene TRBJ2-5; D gene unclear. CDR1 and CDR2 (germline): SGHAT, FQNNGV. Trimming removed 3 bases from V and 4 bases from J, with 9 bases in between. The CDR3 sequence is 13 residues long. The CDR3 sequence: CASSLGLLETQYF. The CDR3 region has the DNA TGTGCCAGCAGCTTGGGCCTCCTAGAGACCCAGTACTTC.

The V call is TRBV20-1, the J call TRBJ2-7; weak D call: TRBD2 (5 bases). Germline CDR1 reads DFQATT; CDR2 reads SNEGSKA (reference sequence). Trimming shortened V by 3 bases and J by 6 bases, and 12 bases separated the two germline ends. This CDR3 has 12 residues. CDR3 nucleotide sequence: TGCAGTGCTAGTGGGCTTCGGGGCGAGCAGTACTTC. It is translated as CSASGLRGEQYF.

The genes are TRBV28 and TRBJ1-6; D unresolved. Per the germline V gene, CDR1 is MDHEN and CDR2 is SYDVKM. V lost 4 bases and J 5 bases, leaving 15 bases between the germline ends. The CDR3 is 16 amino acids. The CDR3 reads CASSSTGSTHNSPLHF. The DNA of the CDR3 is TGTGCCAGCAGTTCGACGGGGTCGACCCATAATTCACCCCTCCACTTT.

The chain uses TRBV6-2 or TRBV6-3 and TRBJ2-7, with D hard to call. The CDR3 is 14 residues long. Trimming stripped 6 bases from V and 1 base from J, with 13 bases between. Germline V gives CDR1 MNHEY, CDR2 SVGEGT. The CDR3 DNA follows: TGTGCCAGCAGCCGAAGGCCGTTATCCTACGAGCAGTACTTC. It encodes CASSRRPLSYEQYF.

V and J are TRBV7-2 and TRBJ2-7; possible D gene TRBD2, 5 bases. This CDR3 has 14 residues. The ends were cut back, 4 bases at V and 2 bases at J, with 12 bases in the middle. Looked up from germline, CDR1 is SGHTA and CDR2 is FQGNSA. The CDR3 DNA reads as TGTGCCAGCAGCTCGAGGGCGCGGGCCTACGAGCAGTACTTC. Residues: CASSSRARAYEQYF. Variable domain in full (rest from reference TRBV7-2 and TRBJ2-7): GAGVSQSPSNKVTEKGKDVELRCDPISGHTALYWYRQSLGQGLEFLIYFQGNSAPDKSGLPSDRFSAERTGGSVSTLTIQRTQQEDSAVYLCASSSRARAYEQYFGPGTRLTVT.

The chain carries TRBV18 and TRBJ1-4; D is unclear. V shed 2 bases and J shed 7 bases, with 5 bases lying between them. The CDR3 spans 12 residues. Germline V CDR1 and CDR2: KGHSH, LQKENI. CDR3 in amino acids: CASSPESEKLFF. Written as DNA, the CDR3 is TGTGCCAGCTCACCAGAGAGTGAAAAACTGTTTTTT.

This clone was counted many times. The chain recombines TRBV5-1 with TRBJ2-7; 9 bases are shared with TRBD2. CDR1 and CDR2 from the germline V gene are SGHRS and YFSETQ. The J segment lost 0 bases and the V segment lost 3 bases, leaving 10 bases of the junction unmatched. The CDR3 loop spans 17 amino acids. Here the CDR3 reads CASSWRTSATSSYEQYF. DNA for the CDR3: TGCGCCAGCAGCTGGCGGACTAGCGCAACTAGCTCCTACGAGCAGTACTTC.

The gene calls are TRBV5-1 and TRBJ1-6; D unresolved. The CDR3 consists of 19 residues. V was shortened by 0 bases and J by 0 bases, with 16 bases between the two germline ends. Germline lookup yields CDR1 SGHRS and CDR2 YFSETQ. The CDR3 sequence is CASSLADWSESSYNSPLHF. The CDR3 DNA sequence: TGCGCCAGCAGCTTGGCAGATTGGTCGGAGAGCTCCTATAATTCACCCCTCCACTTT.

This chain connects TRBV7-8 to TRBJ1-5; D perhaps matches TRBD1 (6 bases). Trimming took off 0 bases at V and 7 bases at J, with 13 bases between the two ends. From germline, CDR1 is SGHVS and CDR2 FQNEAQ. This CDR3 comprises 15 residues. The CDR3: CASSLAATGNQPQHF. CDR3 nucleotides: TGTGCCAGCAGCTTAGCGGCCACAGGGAACCAGCCCCAGCATTTT. Complete variable domain (other parts from reference TRBV7-8 and TRBJ1-5): GAGVSQSPRYKVAKRGQDVALRCDPISGHVSLFWYQQALGQGPEFLTYFQNEAQLDKSGLPSDRFFAERPEGSVSTLKIQRTQQEDSAVYLCASSLAATGNQPQHFGDGTRLSIL.

This clone turned up a few times. The rearrangement uses TRBV6-5 and TRBJ2-7; 7 nucleotides match TRBD1. The CDR3 has 13 residues. Germline V gene data show CDR1 as MNHEY and CDR2 as SVGAGI. After removal of 6 bases from V and 3 bases from J, the junction contained 5 bases not matched to a gene. CDR3 region: CASRGTANYEQYF. The CDR3 nucleotides are TGTGCCAGCAGGGGGACAGCAAACTACGAGCAGTACTTC.

The rearrangement uses TRBV5-6 and TRBJ2-5; 7 bases map to TRBD2. The length of the CDR3 is 13 residues. CDR1 is SGHDT and CDR2 is YYEEEE in the germline V gene. V lost 2 bases, J lost 5 bases, and 3 bases stayed unmatched. Here the CDR3 reads CASSLGRAETQYF. DNA for the CDR3: TGTGCCAGCAGCTTAGGGAGGGCGGAGACCCAGTACTTC. Together with reference TRBV5-6 and TRBJ2-5, the CDR3 gives the full variable domain: DAGVTQSPTHLIKTRGQQVTLRCSPKSGHDTVSWYQQALGQGPQFIFQYYEEEERQRGNFPDRFSGHQFPNYSSELNVNALLLGDSALYLCASSLGRAETQYFGPGTRLLVL.

The chain combines TRBV3-1 (or the pseudogene TRBV3-2) with TRBJ2-1, with 9 bases aligning to TRBD1. CDR1 is LGHDT and CDR2 is YNNKEL in the germline V gene (reference sequence). V lost 3 bases and J lost 2; bases outside the gene matches: 2. The CDR3 runs to 15 residues. DNA for the CDR3: TGTGCCAGCAGCCAGGGACAGGGTCCCTACAATGAGCAGTTCTTC. It is translated as CASSQGQGPYNEQFF.

The chain links TRBV3-1 (or the pseudogene TRBV3-2) to TRBJ2-5; D call uncertain. This CDR3 is built from 13 residues. Trimming removed 4 bases from V and 2 bases from J, with 8 bases in between. Per the germline V gene, CDR1 is LGHDT and CDR2 is YNNKEL (reference sequence). Here the CDR3 DNA reads TGTGCCAGCAGCCTGGGTCTTCAAGAGACCCAGTACTTC. As protein: CASSLGLQETQYF.

CDR3 DNA: TGCGCCAGCAGCCATGGTAGGACAGGGGAGGATGGAAACACCATATATTTT. Amino acid sequence: CASSHGRTGEDGNTIYF. The chain combines TRBV4-1 with TRBJ1-3; 9 nucleotides line up with TRBD1. Germline values: CDR1 MGHRA, CDR2 YSYEKL. This CDR3 contains 17 residues. The J segment lost 3 bases and the V segment lost 3 bases, leaving 9 bases of the junction unmatched.

The chain is built from TRBV19 and TRBJ2-7, with 10 bases identical to TRBD1. The CDR3 contains 15 residues. The ends lost 5 bases at V and 2 bases at J; junction bases unmatched: 6. CDR1 and CDR2 (germline): LNHDA, SQIVND (reference sequence). DNA for the CDR3: TGTGCCAGTAGTCCCTGGACAGGGGGGACCTACGAGCAGTACTTC. Translated, it gives CASSPWTGGTYEQYF.

The rearrangement links TRBV9 to TRBJ1-1; D not resolved. V was clipped by 0 bases and J by 0 bases, with 6 bases between them. Looked up from germline, CDR1 is SGDLS and CDR2 is YYNGEE. The CDR3 is 14 amino acids. CDR3 DNA: TGTGCCAGCAGCGTAGGACATATGAACACTGAAGCTTTCTTT. It specifies CASSVGHMNTEAFF.

The gene calls are TRBV4-1 and TRBJ2-3; 7 bases agree with TRBD2. The junction had 7 bases not matched to a gene; V was cut back by 0 bases and J by 1 base. The CDR3 runs 17 residues. From germline, CDR1 is MGHRA and CDR2 YSYEKL. CDR3 DNA sequence: TGCGCCAGCAGCCAAGAAACAGGAACTAGCGGCACAGATACGCAGTATTTT. Its protein product is CASSQETGTSGTDTQYF.

This clone was picked up a small number of times. This chain uses TRBV9 with TRBJ2-3, with D possibly TRBD2 on 6 matching bases. V was trimmed by 3 bases and J by 4 bases, leaving 12 bases between them. Looked up from germline, CDR1 is SGDLS and CDR2 is YYNGEE. The CDR3 is made up of 14 amino acids. Written as DNA, the CDR3 is TGTGCCAGCAGCGCTCGGGAGTGGGCAGATACGCAGTATTTT. Its protein product is CASSAREWADTQYF.

This sequence joins TRBV5-4 and TRBJ1-5; D is ambiguous. The CDR3 covers 15 residues. The germline V and J ends were trimmed by 4 bases and 0 bases, with 11 bases remaining between them. The V gene's germline CDR1 is SGHNT and CDR2 YYREEE (reference sequence). CDR3 protein: CASSTSPVSNQPQHF. In nucleotides, the CDR3 is TGTGCCAGCAGCACCTCACCAGTTAGCAATCAGCCCCAGCATTTT.

The chain employs TRBV9 and TRBJ2-7; 10 positions agree with TRBD2. Germline CDR1 and CDR2: SGDLS and YYNGEE. V dropped 3 bases and J dropped 3; count of bases not matched to a gene: 9. The CDR3 contains 16 residues. The CDR3 here is CASSGESGGAIYEQYF. CDR3 nucleotides: TGTGCCAGCAGCGGAGAAAGCGGGGGGGCAATCTACGAGCAGTACTTC. Full variable domain (outside the CDR3, taken from reference TRBV9 and TRBJ2-7): DSGVTQTPKHLITATGQRVTLRCSPRSGDLSVYWYQQSLDQGLQFLIQYYNGEERAKGNILERFSAQQFPDLHSELNLSSLELGDSALYFCASSGESGGAIYEQYFGPGTRLTVT.

Details on this clone: Other nucleotide sequences in the sample specify the same CDR3. V gene TRBV19 combines with J gene TRBJ2-2; 7 bases agree with TRBD1. The germline V gene encodes CDR1 LNHDA and CDR2 SQIVND (reference sequence). The CDR3 extends over 15 amino acids. The V and J ends lost 1 base and 2 bases, in that order; junction bases with no gene match: 1. The CDR3 region has the DNA TGTGCCAGTAGTATAGGGACAGGAAACACCGGGGAGCTGTTTTTT. Residues: CASSIGTGNTGELFF.

This sequence joins TRBV5-5 and TRBJ2-7; D may correspond to TRBD1 or TRBD2 (5 bases each). Germline V gene sequence: CDR1 SGHKS, CDR2 YYEKEE (reference sequence). The V end lost 5 bases, the J end lost 2 bases, and 17 bases lay between the germline ends. This CDR3 region has 15 residues. The CDR3, as DNA: TGTGCCAGCAGTCGGGACCCCCAAAGGACCTACGAGCAGTACTTC. Residues: CASSRDPQRTYEQYF.